The 3 T cell receptor beta chains below were found in one sample sequenced in a study of T cell responses to AZD1222 COVID-19 vaccine. Repertoires were generated with immunoSEQ multiplex PCR, while TCRdb's copy carries only in-frame clones and drops some. This sample carries about 270,000 clones, almost 95% of them seen once, and the ten largest clones take less than 0.65%. The specimen was peripheral blood, collected 28 days after the second AZD1222 dose. These receptors all come from an adult who received the AZD1222 COVID-19 vaccine.

The chain combines TRBV4-3 with TRBJ1-1; D is uncertain. V was clipped by 1 base and J by 8 bases, with 5 bases between them. The CDR3 is 11 residues long. Looked up from germline, CDR1 is LGHNA and CDR2 is YSLEER. The CDR3 loop reads CASSQGSEAFF. The CDR3 nucleotides read TGCGCCAGCAGCCAAGGGTCAGAAGCTTTCTTT.

This clone was recorded only once. This sequence joins TRBV9 and TRBJ2-7, with a tentative D call TRBD1 (5 bases). V shed 0 bases and J shed 5 bases, with 15 bases lying between them. Germline V gene sequence: CDR1 SGDLS, CDR2 YYNGEE. The CDR3 is 15 residues long. Here the CDR3 DNA reads TGTGCCAGCAGCGTAGCTCGGGCAGGGTCCCACGAGCAGTACTTC. This encodes CASSVARAGSHEQYF. Filled out from reference TRBV9 and TRBJ2-7, the complete variable domain reads DSGVTQTPKHLITATGQRVTLRCSPRSGDLSVYWYQQSLDQGLQFLIQYYNGEERAKGNILERFSAQQFPDLHSELNLSSLELGDSALYFCASSVARAGSHEQYFGPGTRLTVT.

V is TRBV19 and J is TRBJ1-5, with D hard to call. Germline CDR1 is LNHDA and CDR2 is SQIVND (reference sequence). V lost 3 bases and J lost 6, with 12 bases in between. The CDR3 consists of 14 residues. CDR3 sequence reads: CASSISQIGQPQHF. The CDR3, as DNA: TGTGCCAGTAGTATTTCACAAATTGGTCAGCCCCAGCATTTT. The entire variable domain, with the rest obtained from reference TRBV19 and TRBJ1-5, is as follows: DGGITQSPKYLFRKEGQNVTLSCEQNLNHDAMYWYRQDPGQGLRLIYYSQIVNDFQKGDIAEGYSVSREKKESFPLTVTSAQKNPTAFYLCASSISQIGQPQHFGDGTRLSIL.